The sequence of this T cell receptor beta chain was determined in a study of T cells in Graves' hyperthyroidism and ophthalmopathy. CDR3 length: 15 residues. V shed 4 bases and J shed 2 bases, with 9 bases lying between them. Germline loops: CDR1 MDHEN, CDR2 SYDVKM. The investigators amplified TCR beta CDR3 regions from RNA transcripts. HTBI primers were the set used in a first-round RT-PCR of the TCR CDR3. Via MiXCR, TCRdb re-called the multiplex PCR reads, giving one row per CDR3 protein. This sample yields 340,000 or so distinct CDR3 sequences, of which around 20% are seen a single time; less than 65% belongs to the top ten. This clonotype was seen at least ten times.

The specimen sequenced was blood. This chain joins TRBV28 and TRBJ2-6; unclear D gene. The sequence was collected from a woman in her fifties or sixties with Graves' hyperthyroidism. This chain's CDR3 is CASSSSTPGANVLTF. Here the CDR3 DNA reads TGTGCCAGCAGTTCATCGACTCCTGGGGCCAACGTCCTGACTTTC.